This TCR beta chain came from a study of cytomegalovirus exposure and HLA in healthy donors. About the research overall: Out of 150 million to 200 million T cells, an earlier analysis found over 100 million unique TCR beta sequences in total.

Primers included in the PCR were 60 Vbeta and 13 Jbeta primers. The table came from immunoSEQ multiplex PCR; TCRdb's copy has only in-frame clones and leaves some out. Of fewer than 120,000 clones listed, under 85% are singletons. The trim removed 5 bases at V and 0 bases at J, leaving 0 bases unmatched. CDR3 length: 13 residues. The germline V gene encodes CDR1 SGHRS and CDR2 YFSETQ. This receptor was identified in a young man in good health and CMV-seropositive. Source material: PBMCs. The chain couples TRBV5-1 to TRBJ2-5; 8 bases match TRBD2. CDR3 residues: CASRLADQETQYF. DNA for the CDR3: TGCGCCAGCAGACTAGCGGACCAAGAGACCCAGTACTTC.